This is a list of T cell receptor beta chains from one sample in a study of T cells of healthy individuals. TCRdb ran MiXCR on the 5' RACE reads and lists one entry per CDR3 protein. The table lists approximately 50,000 distinct CDR3 sequences, around 15% of them singletons. The receptors were sampled from a human donor in good health. Each CDR3 is given with its conserved first and last residue. Each record gives: clone size, J gene, D gene, V gene, CDR3 protein, CDR3 DNA. A D gene is named only where the DNA matches it firmly. Size tells how often a clone was seen (once, few, many) or the class of an expanded clone, and some rows leave it out.

- TRBJ2-1 TRBD2 TRBV7-2 CASGIGTSGGNEQFF TGTGCCAGCGGTATCGGGACTAGCGGGGGAAATGAGCAGTTCTTC
many TRBJ2-5 TRBD2 TRBV5-1 CASSNRAGGGETQYF TGCGCCAGCAGCAACCGAGCGGGAGGGGGAGAGACCCAGTACTTC
few TRBJ1-2 TRBD1 TRBV7-2 CASSLNPGGSNGYTF TGTGCCAGCAGCTTAAATCCAGGGGGCAGTAATGGCTACACCTTC
- TRBJ2-3 TRBD1 TRBV6-6 CASSYSMQGAADTQYF TGTGCCAGCAGTTACTCTATGCAGGGGGCGGCAGATACGCAGTATTTT
many TRBJ2-7 - TRBV10-3 CAISPRESYEQYF TGTGCCATCAGTCCCCGGGAATCCTACGAGCAGTACTTC
- TRBJ2-5 TRBD2 TRBV25-1 CASSVLAGGETQYF TGTGCCAGCAGTGTTCTAGCGGGGGGCGAGACCCAGTACTTC
- TRBJ2-7 - TRBV7-2 CASSFTADYYEQHF TGTGCCAGCAGCTTCACGGCGGATTACTACGAGCAGCACTTC
large TRBJ2-7 - TRBV6-1 CASCEVSYEQYF TGTGCCAGCTGTGAGGTCTCCTACGAGCAGTACTTC
many TRBJ2-7 - TRBV6-1 CASSETPGSSYEQYF TGTGCCAGCAGTGAAACCCCCGGGAGCTCCTACGAGCAGTACTTC
many TRBJ2-5 - TRBV10-3 CAIIEKGEETQYF TGTGCCATCATAGAGAAGGGTGAGGAGACCCAGTACTTC
many TRBJ2-7 - TRBV4-3 CASSQEGGWSYEQYF TGCGCCAGCAGCCAAGAAGGTGGTTGGTCCTACGAGCAGTACTTC
- TRBJ2-1 TRBD1 TRBV24-1 CATSDPLTGYNEQFF TGTGCCACCAGTGATCCTCTGACAGGGTACAATGAGCAGTTCTTC